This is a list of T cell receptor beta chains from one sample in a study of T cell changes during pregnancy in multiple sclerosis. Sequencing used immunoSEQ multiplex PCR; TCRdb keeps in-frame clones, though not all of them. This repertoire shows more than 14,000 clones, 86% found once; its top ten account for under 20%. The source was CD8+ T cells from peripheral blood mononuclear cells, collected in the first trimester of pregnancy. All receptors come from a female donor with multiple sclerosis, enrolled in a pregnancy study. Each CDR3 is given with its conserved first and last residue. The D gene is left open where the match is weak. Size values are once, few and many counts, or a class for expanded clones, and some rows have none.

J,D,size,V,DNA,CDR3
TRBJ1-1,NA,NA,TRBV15,TGTGCCACCAGCAGACTAGGGGGGGCTGCTTTCTTT,CATSRLGGAAFF
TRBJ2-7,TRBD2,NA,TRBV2,TGTGCCAGCGGTGTGTTAATAACCCGGACTAGCAGACAATCCTACGAGCAGTACTTC,CASGVLITRTSRQSYEQYF
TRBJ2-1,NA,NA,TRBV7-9,TGTGCCAGCAGCTTTGGGGGCCATGAGCAGTTCTTC,CASSFGGHEQFF
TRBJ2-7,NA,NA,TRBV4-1,TGCGCCAGCGGCGAGACAGTTTACGAGCAGTACTTC,CASGETVYEQYF
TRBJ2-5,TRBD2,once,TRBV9,TGTGCCAGCAACCCAAGCGGGGACCAAGAGACCCAGTACTTC,CASNPSGDQETQYF
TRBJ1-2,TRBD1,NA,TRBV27,TGTGCCAGCAGTCCCCGACAGGGCAACTATGGCTACACCTTC,CASSPRQGNYGYTF
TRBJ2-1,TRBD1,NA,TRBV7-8,TGTGCCAGCGGAAAAGGGACAGGGCCAAACAATGAGCAGTTCTTC,CASGKGTGPNNEQFF
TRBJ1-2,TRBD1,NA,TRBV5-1,TGCGCCAGCAGTTTGGGACAGGGATCCTATGGCTACACCTTC,CASSLGQGSYGYTF
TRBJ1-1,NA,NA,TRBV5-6,TGTGCCAGCAGCTATACAGGGTCTCTTATGAACACTGAAGCTTTCTTT,CASSYTGSLMNTEAFF
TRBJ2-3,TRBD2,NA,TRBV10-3,TGTGCCATCAGTGAGCCTAGCGGGGCCGGGGGTCGTGAAGATACGCAGTATTTT,CAISEPSGAGGREDTQYF
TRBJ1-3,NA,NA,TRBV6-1,TGTGCCAGCAGTGAATCGGCGACAGGTGGAAACACCATATATTTT,CASSESATGGNTIYF
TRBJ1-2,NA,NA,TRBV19,TGTGCCAGTAGTGCCTCCTACCCCCGCTTC,CASSASYPRF
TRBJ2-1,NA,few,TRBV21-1,TGTGCCAGCAGCAAACCACAGGTGAGCTCCTACAATGAGCAGTTCTTC,CASSKPQVSSYNEQFF
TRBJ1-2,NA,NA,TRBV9,TGTGCCAGCAGCGTAACGACAACCGGGGTCGACTATGGCTACACCTTC,CASSVTTTGVDYGYTF
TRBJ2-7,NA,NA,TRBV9,TGTGCCAGCAGCGTAGAGGGAGACCCGGCCTACGAGCAGTACTTC,CASSVEGDPAYEQYF
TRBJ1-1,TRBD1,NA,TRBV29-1,TGCAGCGTTGAAGGGGGACAGGGACCCACTGAAGCTTTCTTT,CSVEGGQGPTEAFF